The 6 T cell receptor beta chains below were found in one sample sequenced in a study of T cell responses to AZD1222 COVID-19 vaccine. Here immunoSEQ multiplex PCR was the method, and the copy in TCRdb shows in-frame clones only, minus some. Among over 85,000 clones listed, about 89% were seen once. The specimen was peripheral blood, collected on day 0 of AZD1222 vaccination. The receptors shown here come from an adult in good health.

The V and J genes are TRBV6-2 or TRBV6-3 and TRBJ1-5; possibly TRBD1 for D (5 bases). Germline CDR1 reads MNHEY; CDR2 reads SVGEGT. This CDR3 spans 17 amino acids. V was shortened by 4 bases and J by 0 bases, with 16 bases between the two germline ends. CDR3 sequence: CASSSSRDGYSNQPQHF. CDR3 bases: TGTGCCAGCAGTTCGTCCCGGGACGGATATAGCAATCAGCCCCAGCATTTT.

The chain employs TRBV20-1 and TRBJ1-4; D is undetermined. Per germline, CDR1 DFQATT and CDR2 SNEGSKA (reference sequence). This CDR3 comprises 14 residues. With 6 bases removed from V and 6 bases from J, the gap between germline ends came to 17 bases. CDR3 DNA: TGCAGTGCGAGTGCCCCACAGATAGATGAAAAACTGTTTTTT. This gives the protein CSASAPQIDEKLFF.

This clone was observed a single time. The V call is TRBV21-1, the J call TRBJ2-7; the D segment call TRBD1 is taken from the table without a DNA check. TRBV21-1 is tagged as a pseudogene. The CDR3 runs 13 residues. The CDR3 reads CASRQGAVYEQYF. CDR3 nucleotides: TGTGCCAGCAGACAGGGGGCGGTTTACGAGCAGTACTTC.

The gene calls are TRBV7-3 and TRBJ2-3; D not certain. The V gene lost 6 bases and the J gene lost 0 bases, with 7 bases spanning the gap. This CDR3 contains 13 residues. From germline, CDR1 is SGHTA and CDR2 FQGTGA. For the CDR3, the DNA is TGTGCCAGCAGACCCGCTAGCACAGATACGCAGTATTTT. As protein: CASRPASTDTQYF.

The V call is TRBV7-9, the J call TRBJ1-2, with D possibly matching TRBD1 (5 bases). The CDR3 sequence is 13 residues long. Germline V lookup: CDR1 SEHNR, CDR2 FQNEAQ (reference sequence). The V gene lost 4 bases and the J gene lost 5 bases, with 11 bases spanning the gap. CDR3 amino acids: CASSSPGEYGYTF. For the CDR3, the DNA is TGTGCCAGCAGCTCCCCGGGGGAGTATGGCTACACCTTC.

The V gene is TRBV6-1, the J gene TRBJ1-3; 8 positions agree with TRBD1. CDR1 is MNHNS, CDR2 SASEGT, per germline. Germline trimming cut 4 bases from V and 0 bases from J; bases unmatched to any gene: 8. The CDR3 extends over 17 amino acids. The CDR3 DNA sequence: TGTGCCAGCAGTGCAACCGGGGACAGGCGCTCTGGAAACACCATATATTTT. Amino acid sequence: CASSATGDRRSGNTIYF.